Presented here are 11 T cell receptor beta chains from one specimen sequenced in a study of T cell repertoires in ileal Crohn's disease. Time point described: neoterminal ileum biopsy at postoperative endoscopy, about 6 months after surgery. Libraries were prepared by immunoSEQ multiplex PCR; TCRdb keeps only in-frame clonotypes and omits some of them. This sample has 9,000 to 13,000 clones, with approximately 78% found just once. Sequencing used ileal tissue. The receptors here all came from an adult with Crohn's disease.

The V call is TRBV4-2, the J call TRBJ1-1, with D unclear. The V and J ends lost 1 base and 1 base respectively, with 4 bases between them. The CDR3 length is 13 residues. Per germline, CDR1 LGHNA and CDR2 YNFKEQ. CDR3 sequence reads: CASSQGQNTEAFF. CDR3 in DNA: TGTGCCAGCAGCCAAGGACAGAACACTGAAGCTTTCTTT.

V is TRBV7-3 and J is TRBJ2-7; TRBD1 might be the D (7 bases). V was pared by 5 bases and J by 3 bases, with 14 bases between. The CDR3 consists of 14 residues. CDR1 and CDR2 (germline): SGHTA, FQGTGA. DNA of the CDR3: TGTGCCAGCAGCCGACAGGGAGGAAGCTACGAGCAGTACTTC. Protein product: CASSRQGGSYEQYF. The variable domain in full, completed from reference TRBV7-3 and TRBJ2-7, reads GAGVSQTPSNKVTEKGKYVELRCDPISGHTALYWYRQSLGQGPEFLIYFQGTGAADDSGLPNDRFFAVRPEGSVSTLKIQRTERGDSAVYLCASSRQGGSYEQYFGPGTRLTVT.

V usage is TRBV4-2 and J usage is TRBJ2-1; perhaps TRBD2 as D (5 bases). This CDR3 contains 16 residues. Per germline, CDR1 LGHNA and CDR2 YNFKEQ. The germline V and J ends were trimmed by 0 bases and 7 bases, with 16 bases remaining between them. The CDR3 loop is CASSQDMGISGNEQFF. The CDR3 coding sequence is TGTGCCAGCAGCCAAGATATGGGTATTTCGGGGAATGAGCAGTTCTTC.

This CDR3 reads CASSLSGDRDLLWEETQYF. DNA of the CDR3: TGTGCCAGCAGCTTAAGCGGTGACAGGGACTTACTCTGGGAAGAGACCCAGTACTTC. The J gene is TRBJ2-5, the V gene TRBV7-6, with a tentative D call TRBD1 (7 bases). Trimming removed 2 bases at V and 3 bases at J, with 25 bases between. CDR3 length: 19 residues. Germline CDR1 is SGHVS and CDR2 is FNYEAQ.

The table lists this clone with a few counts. The CDR3 here is CASSSGSGRAADTQYF. The CDR3 DNA is TGTGCCAGCAGTTCCGGTAGCGGGAGGGCCGCAGATACGCAGTATTTT. The V call is TRBV28, the J call TRBJ2-3; 11 bases match TRBD2. The CDR3 contains 16 residues. Per germline, CDR1 MDHEN and CDR2 SYDVKM. V shed 4 bases, J shed 4 bases, and the junction held 7 bases outside the gene matches.

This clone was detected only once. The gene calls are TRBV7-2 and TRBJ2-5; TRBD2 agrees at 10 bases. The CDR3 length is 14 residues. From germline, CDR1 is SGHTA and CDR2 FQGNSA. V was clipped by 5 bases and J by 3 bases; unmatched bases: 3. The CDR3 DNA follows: TGTGCCAGCAGCCCGGGACTAGCGAAAGAGACCCAGTACTTC. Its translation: CASSPGLAKETQYF.

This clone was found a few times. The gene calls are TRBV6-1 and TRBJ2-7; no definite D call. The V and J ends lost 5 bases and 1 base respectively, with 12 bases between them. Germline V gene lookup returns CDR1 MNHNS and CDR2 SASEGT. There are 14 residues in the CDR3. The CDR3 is CASSSISGSYEQYF. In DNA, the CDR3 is TGTGCCAGCAGTTCTATCTCAGGATCCTACGAGCAGTACTTC.

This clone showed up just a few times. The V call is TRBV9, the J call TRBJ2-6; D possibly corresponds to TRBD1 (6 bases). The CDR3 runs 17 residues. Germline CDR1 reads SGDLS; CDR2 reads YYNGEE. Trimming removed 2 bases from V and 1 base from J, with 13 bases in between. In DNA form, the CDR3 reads TGTGCCAGCAGCGTCGTACCACAGGGATCTGGGGCCAACGTCCTGACTTTC. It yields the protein CASSVVPQGSGANVLTF.

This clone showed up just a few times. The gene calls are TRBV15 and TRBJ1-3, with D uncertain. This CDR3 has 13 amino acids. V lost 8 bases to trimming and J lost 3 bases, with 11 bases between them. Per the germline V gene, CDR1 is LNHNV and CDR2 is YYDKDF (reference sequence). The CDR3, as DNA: TGTGCCACCGCTATCCAGCGTGGAAACACCATATATTTT. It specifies CATAIQRGNTIYF. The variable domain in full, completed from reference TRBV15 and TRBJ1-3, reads DAMVIQNPRYQVTQFGKPVTLSCSQTLNHNVMYWYQQKSSQAPKLLFHYYDKDFNNEADTPDNFQSRRPNTSFCFLDIRSPGLGDTAMYLCATAIQRGNTIYFGEGSWLTVV.

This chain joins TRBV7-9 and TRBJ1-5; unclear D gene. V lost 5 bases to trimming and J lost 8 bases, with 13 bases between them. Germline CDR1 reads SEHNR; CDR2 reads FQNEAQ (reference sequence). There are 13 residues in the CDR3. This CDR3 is CASSPNPSEPQHF. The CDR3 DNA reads TGTGCCAGCAGCCCCAACCCAAGCGAGCCCCAGCATTTT.

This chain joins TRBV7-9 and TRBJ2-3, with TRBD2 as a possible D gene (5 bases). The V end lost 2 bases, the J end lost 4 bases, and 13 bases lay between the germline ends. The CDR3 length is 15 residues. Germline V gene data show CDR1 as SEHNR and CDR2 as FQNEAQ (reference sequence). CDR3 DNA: TGTGCCAGCAGCTTACTATGGACCGGGGCAGATACGCAGTATTTT. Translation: CASSLLWTGADTQYF.